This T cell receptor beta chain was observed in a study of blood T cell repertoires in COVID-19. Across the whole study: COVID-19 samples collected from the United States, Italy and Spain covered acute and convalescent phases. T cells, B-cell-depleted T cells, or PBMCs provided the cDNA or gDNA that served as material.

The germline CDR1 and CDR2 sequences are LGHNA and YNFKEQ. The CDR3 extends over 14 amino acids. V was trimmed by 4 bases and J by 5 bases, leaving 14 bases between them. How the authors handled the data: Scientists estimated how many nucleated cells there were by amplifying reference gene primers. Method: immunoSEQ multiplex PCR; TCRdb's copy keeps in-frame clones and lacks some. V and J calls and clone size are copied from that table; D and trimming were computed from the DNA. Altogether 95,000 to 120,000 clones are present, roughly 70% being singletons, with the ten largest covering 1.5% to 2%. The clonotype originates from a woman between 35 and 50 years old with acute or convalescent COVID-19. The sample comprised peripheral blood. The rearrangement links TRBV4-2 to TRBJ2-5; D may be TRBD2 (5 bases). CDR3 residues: CASSPGTVQETQYF. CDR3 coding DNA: TGTGCCAGCAGCCCGGGAACAGTGCAGGAGACCCAGTACTTC.